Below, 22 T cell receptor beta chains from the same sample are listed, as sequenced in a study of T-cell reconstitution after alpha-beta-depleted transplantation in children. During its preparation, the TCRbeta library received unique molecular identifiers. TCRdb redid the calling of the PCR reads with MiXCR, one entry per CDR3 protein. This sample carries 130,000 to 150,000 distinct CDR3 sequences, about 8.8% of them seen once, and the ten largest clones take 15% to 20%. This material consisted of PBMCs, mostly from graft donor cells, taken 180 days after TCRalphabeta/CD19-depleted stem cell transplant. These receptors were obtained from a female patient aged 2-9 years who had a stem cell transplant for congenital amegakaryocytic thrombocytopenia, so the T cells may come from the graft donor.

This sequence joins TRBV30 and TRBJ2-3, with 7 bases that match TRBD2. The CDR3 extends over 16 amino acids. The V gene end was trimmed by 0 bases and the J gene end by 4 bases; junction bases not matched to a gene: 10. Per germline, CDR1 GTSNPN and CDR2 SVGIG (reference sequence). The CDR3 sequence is CAWSVPTSRRADTQYF. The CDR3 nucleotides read TGTGCCTGGAGTGTTCCGACTAGCAGGAGGGCAGATACGCAGTATTTT.

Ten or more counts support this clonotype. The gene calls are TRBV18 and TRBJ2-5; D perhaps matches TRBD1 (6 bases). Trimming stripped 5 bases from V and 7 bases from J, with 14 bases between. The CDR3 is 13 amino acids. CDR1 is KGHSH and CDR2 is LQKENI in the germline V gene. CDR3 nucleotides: TGTGCCAGCTCAACTCGGACAGAGGGGACCCAGTACTTC. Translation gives CASSTRTEGTQYF.

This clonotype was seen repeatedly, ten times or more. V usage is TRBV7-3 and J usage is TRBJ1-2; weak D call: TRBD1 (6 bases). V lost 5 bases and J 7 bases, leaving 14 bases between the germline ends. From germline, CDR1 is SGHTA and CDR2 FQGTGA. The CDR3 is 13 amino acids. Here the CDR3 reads CASSPRGAGGYTF. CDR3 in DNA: TGTGCCAGCAGCCCACGGGGGGCAGGTGGCTACACCTTC.

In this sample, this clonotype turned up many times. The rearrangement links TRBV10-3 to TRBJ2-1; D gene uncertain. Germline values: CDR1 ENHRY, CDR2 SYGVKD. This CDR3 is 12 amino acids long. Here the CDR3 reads CATRGIAGEQFF. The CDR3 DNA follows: TGTGCTACACGAGGTATCGCCGGTGAGCAGTTCTTC.

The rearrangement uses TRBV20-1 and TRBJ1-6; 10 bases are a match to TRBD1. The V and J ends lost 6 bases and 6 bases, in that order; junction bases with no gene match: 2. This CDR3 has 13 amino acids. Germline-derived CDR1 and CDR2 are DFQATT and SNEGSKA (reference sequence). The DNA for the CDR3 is TGCAGTGCCAGGACAGGGGGTAATTCACCCCTCCACTTT. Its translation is CSARTGGNSPLHF.

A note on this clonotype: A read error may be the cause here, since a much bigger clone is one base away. The DNA for the CDR3 is TGTGCCAGCACTGGGGGGCGGAATCAGCAGTTCTTC. As protein: CASTGGRNQQFF. The V gene is TRBV25-1, the J gene TRBJ2-1; D tentatively fits TRBD1 or TRBD2 (6 bases each). Germline loops: CDR1 MGHDK, CDR2 SYGVNS. Trimming pared 7 bases from V and 11 bases from J, leaving 15 bases between. The CDR3 sequence is 12 residues long.

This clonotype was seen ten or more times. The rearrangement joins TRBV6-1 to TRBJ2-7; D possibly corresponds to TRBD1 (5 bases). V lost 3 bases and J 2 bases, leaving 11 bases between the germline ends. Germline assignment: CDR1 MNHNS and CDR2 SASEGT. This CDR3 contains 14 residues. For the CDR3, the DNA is TGTGCCAGCAGTGAGCTGGGGCAGACCTACGAGCAGTACTTC. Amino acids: CASSELGQTYEQYF.

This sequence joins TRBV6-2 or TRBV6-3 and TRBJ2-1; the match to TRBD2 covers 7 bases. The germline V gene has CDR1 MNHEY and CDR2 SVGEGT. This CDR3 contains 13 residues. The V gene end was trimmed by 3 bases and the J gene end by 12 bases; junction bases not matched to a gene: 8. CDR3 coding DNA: TGTGCCAGCAGTTATCCCACGACTAGCCGGCAGTTCTTC. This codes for CASSYPTTSRQFF.

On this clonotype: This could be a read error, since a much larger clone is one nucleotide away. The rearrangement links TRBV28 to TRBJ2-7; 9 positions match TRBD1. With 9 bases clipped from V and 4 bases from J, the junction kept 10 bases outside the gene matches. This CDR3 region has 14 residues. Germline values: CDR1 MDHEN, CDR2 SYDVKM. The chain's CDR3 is CASNTGTGPYEQYF. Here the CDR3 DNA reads TGTGCCAGTAATACCGGGACAGGGCCTTACGAGCAGTACTTC.

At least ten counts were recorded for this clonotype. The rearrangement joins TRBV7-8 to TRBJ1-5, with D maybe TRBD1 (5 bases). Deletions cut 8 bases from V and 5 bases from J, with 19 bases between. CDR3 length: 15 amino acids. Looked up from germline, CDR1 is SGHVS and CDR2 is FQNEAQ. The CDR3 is CASSRDGSADQPQHF. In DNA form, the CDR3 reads TGTGCCAGCTCGAGGGACGGGTCAGCGGATCAGCCCCAGCATTTT. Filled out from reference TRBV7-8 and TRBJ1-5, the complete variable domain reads GAGVSQSPRYKVAKRGQDVALRCDPISGHVSLFWYQQALGQGPEFLTYFQNEAQLDKSGLPSDRFFAERPEGSVSTLKIQRTQQEDSAVYLCASSRDGSADQPQHFGDGTRLSIL.

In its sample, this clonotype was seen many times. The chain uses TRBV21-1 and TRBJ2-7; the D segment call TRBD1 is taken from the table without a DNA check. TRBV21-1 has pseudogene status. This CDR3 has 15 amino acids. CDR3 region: CASSQGPGAHYEQYF. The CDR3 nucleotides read TGTGCCAGCAGCCAAGGGCCAGGCGCCCACTACGAGCAGTACTTC.

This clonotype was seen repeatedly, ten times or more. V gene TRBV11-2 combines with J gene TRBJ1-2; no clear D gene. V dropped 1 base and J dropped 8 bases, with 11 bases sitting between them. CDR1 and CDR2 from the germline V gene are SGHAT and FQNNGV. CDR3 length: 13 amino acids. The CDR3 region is CASSLVAGAGYTF. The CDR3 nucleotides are TGTGCCAGCAGCTTAGTCGCGGGAGCGGGCTACACCTTC.

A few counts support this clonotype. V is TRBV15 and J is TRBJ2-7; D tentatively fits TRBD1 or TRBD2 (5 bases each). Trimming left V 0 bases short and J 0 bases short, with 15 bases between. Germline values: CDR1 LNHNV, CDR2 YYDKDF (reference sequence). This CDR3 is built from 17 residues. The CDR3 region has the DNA TGTGCCACCAGCAGAGATCGGGGCAGAAGTCTCTCCTACGAGCAGTACTTC. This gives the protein CATSRDRGRSLSYEQYF.

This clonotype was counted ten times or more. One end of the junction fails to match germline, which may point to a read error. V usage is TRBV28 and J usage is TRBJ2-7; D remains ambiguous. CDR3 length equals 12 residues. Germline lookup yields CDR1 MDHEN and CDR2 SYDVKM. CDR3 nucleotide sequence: TGTGCCAGCGGTTTTGGGGTCTACGAGCAGTACTTC. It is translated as CASGFGVYEQYF. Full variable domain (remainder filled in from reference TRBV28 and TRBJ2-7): DVKVTQSSRYLVKRTGEKVFLECVQDMDHENMFWYRQDPGLGLRLIYFSYDVKMKEKGDIPEGYSVSREKKERFSLILESASTNQTSMYLCASGFGVYEQYFGPGTRLTVT.

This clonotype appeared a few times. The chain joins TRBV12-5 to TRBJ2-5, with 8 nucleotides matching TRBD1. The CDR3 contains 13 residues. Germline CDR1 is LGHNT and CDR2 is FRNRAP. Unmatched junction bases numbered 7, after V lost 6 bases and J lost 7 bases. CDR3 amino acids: CASGPEDRGTQYF. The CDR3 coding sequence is TGTGCTAGTGGCCCCGAAGACAGGGGGACCCAGTACTTC.

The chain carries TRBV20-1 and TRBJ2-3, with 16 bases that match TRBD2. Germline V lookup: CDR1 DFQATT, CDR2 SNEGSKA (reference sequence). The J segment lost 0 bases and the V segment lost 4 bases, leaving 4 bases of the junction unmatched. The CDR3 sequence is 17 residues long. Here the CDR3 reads CSAKPGLAGGSTDTQYF. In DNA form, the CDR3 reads TGCAGTGCTAAACCGGGACTAGCGGGAGGGAGCACAGATACGCAGTATTTT.

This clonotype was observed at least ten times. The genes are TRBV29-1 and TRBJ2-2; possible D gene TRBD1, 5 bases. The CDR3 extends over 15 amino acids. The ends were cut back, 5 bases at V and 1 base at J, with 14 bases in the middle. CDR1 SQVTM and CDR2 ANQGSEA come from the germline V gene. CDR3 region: CSVRGPTGNTGELFF. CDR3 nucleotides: TGCAGCGTTAGGGGTCCCACAGGGAACACCGGGGAGCTGTTTTTT.

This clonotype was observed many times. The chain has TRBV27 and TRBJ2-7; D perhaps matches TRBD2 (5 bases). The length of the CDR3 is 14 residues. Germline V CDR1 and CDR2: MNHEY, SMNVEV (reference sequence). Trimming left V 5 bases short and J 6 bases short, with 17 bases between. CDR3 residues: CASSDTGFFREQYF. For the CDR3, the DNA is TGTGCCAGCAGTGATACGGGGTTTTTTCGCGAGCAGTACTTC.

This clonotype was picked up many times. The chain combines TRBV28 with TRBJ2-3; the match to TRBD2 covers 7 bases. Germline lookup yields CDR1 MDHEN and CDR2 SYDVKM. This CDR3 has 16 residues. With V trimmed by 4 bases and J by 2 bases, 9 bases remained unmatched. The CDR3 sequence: CASSSRHGRHTDTQYF. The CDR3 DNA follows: TGTGCCAGCAGTTCCAGACACGGGAGGCACACAGATACGCAGTATTTT. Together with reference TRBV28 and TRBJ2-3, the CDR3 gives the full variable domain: DVKVTQSSRYLVKRTGEKVFLECVQDMDHENMFWYRQDPGLGLRLIYFSYDVKMKEKGDIPEGYSVSREKKERFSLILESASTNQTSMYLCASSSRHGRHTDTQYFGPGTRLTVL.

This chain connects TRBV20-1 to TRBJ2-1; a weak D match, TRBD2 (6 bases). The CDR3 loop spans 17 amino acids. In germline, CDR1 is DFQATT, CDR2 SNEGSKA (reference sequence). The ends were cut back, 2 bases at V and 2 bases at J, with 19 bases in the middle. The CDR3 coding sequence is TGCAGTGCTAGAAAAGAGCAACAAGCGGGCACCTACAATGAGCAGTTCTTC. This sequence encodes CSARKEQQAGTYNEQFF.

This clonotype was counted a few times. The CDR3 nucleotides are TGTGCCAGTAGTATAGGGGGCCTAGCGGGGTATAATGAGCAGTTCTTC. Encoded protein: CASSIGGLAGYNEQFF. The rearrangement uses TRBV19 and TRBJ2-1; 9 nucleotides align to TRBD2. The V gene's germline CDR1 is LNHDA and CDR2 SQIVND (reference sequence). This CDR3 is 16 amino acids long. The V and J ends lost 1 base and 7 bases, in that order; junction bases with no gene match: 8.

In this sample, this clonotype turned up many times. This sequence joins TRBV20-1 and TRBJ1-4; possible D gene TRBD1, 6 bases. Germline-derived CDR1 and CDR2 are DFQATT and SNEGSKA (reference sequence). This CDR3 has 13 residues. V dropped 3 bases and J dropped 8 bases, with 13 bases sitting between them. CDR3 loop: CSASGGRWEKLFF. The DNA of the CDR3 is TGCAGTGCTAGTGGGGGCCGGTGGGAAAAACTGTTTTTT.